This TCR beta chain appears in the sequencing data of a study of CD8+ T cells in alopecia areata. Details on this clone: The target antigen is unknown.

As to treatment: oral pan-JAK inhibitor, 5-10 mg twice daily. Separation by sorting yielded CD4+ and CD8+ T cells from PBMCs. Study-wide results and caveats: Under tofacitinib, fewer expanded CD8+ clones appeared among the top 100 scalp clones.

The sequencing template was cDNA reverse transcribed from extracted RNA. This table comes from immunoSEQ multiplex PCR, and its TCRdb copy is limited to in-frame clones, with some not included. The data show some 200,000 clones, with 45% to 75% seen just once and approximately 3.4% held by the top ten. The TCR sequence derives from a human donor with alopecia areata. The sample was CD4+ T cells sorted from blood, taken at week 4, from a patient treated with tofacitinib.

CDR3 protein: CASSAWDGRRNYGYTF. The CDR3, as DNA: TGTGCCAGCAGCGCCTGGGACGGAAGGAGGAACTATGGCTACACCTTC. The chain links TRBV9 to TRBJ1-2, with a tentative D call TRBD1 (5 bases). V was pared by 3 bases and J by 2 bases, with 17 bases between. Germline V CDR1 and CDR2: SGDLS, YYNGEE. The length of the CDR3 is 16 residues. The full variable domain, rest sourced from reference TRBV9 and TRBJ1-2, is DSGVTQTPKHLITATGQRVTLRCSPRSGDLSVYWYQQSLDQGLQFLIQYYNGEERAKGNILERFSAQQFPDLHSELNLSSLELGDSALYFCASSAWDGRRNYGYTFGSGTRLTVV.